Each of the 19 T cell receptor beta chains below was sequenced from the same sample in a study of chemoradiotherapy in HPV16-positive cancers. The assay was immunoSEQ multiplex PCR, and TCRdb's table has in-frame clones only and misses some. This table holds over 4,500 clones, under 85% found once. The material sequenced was tumor tissue, taken from a patient who underwent chemoradiotherapy. Source of these receptors: a human donor with HPV-associated anogenital cancer.

This clone was detected once. The chain has TRBV5-1 and TRBJ1-1; unclear D gene. Trimming took 0 bases from V and 2 from J, leaving 11 bases between them. This CDR3 region has 15 residues. CDR1 is SGHRS and CDR2 is YFSETQ in the germline V gene. CDR3 nucleotides: TGCGCCAGCAGCTTGGCCGAGAACTCCAACACTGAAGCTTTCTTT. Its translation is CASSLAENSNTEAFF.

The chain has TRBV30 and TRBJ2-7, with a tentative D call TRBD1 (5 bases). The germline gives CDR1 GTSNPN, CDR2 SVGIG (reference sequence). Trimming removed 2 bases at V and 0 bases at J, with 8 bases between. The CDR3 contains 13 residues. The chain's CDR3 is CAWSTGISYEQYF. The CDR3 DNA is TGTGCCTGGAGTACAGGTATCTCCTACGAGCAGTACTTC.

V and J are TRBV6-5 and TRBJ1-2, with 7 positions matching TRBD1. The V gene end was trimmed by 5 bases and the J gene end by 5 bases; junction bases not matched to a gene: 5. Germline CDR1 MNHEY, CDR2 SVGAGI. The CDR3 sequence is 13 residues long. CDR3: CASSEDRLYGYTF. The CDR3, as DNA: TGTGCCAGCAGTGAGGACAGGTTATATGGCTACACCTTC.

The J gene is TRBJ2-6, the V gene TRBV18; D might be TRBD1 (5 bases). V was trimmed by 3 bases and J by 0 bases, leaving 18 bases between them. This CDR3 comprises 19 residues. Germline CDR1 reads KGHSH; CDR2 reads LQKENI. The CDR3 nucleotides are TGTGCCAGCTCACCCCTCGACAGTCTTACCCCCTCTGGGGCCAACGTCCTGACTTTC. As protein: CASSPLDSLTPSGANVLTF.

The rearrangement links TRBV5-6 to TRBJ2-4, with 7 bases fitting TRBD2. This CDR3 has 15 residues. Germline V lookup: CDR1 SGHDT, CDR2 YYEEEE. V was clipped by 8 bases and J by 4 bases; unmatched bases: 12. CDR3 sequence reads: CASMNNGGTKNIQYF. CDR3 DNA: TGTGCCAGTATGAATAACGGGGGGACGAAAAACATTCAGTACTTC.

The chain combines TRBV2 with TRBJ2-7, with no clear D. The CDR3 has 14 residues. With 3 bases removed from V and 2 bases from J, the gap between germline ends came to 11 bases. CDR1 SNHLY and CDR2 FYNNEI come from the germline V gene. DNA for the CDR3: TGTGCCAGCAGTGACTACCGTGGGCCCTACGAGCAGTACTTC. Its translation: CASSDYRGPYEQYF.

This chain connects TRBV7-2 to TRBJ2-3; TRBD1 might be the D (5 bases). Trimming pared 5 bases from V and 4 bases from J, leaving 16 bases between. Germline V gives CDR1 SGHTA, CDR2 FQGNSA. This CDR3 is 15 amino acids long. CDR3 bases: TGTGCCAGCAGCGTTCAGAGACAGCCTTCAGATACGCAGTATTTT. This translates into CASSVQRQPSDTQYF.

This rearrangement joins TRBV7-9 to TRBJ2-1; 11 bases map to TRBD2. Germline CDR1 is SEHNR and CDR2 is FQNEAQ (reference sequence). The V and J ends lost 1 base and 1 base, in that order; junction bases with no gene match: 9. The CDR3 is 19 amino acids. CDR3 in DNA: TGTGCCAGCAGCTTAGTGGGACTAGCGGAGCGTAATTCCTACAATGAGCAGTTCTTC. It yields the protein CASSLVGLAERNSYNEQFF.

The chain has TRBV14 and TRBJ1-1, with no clear D. This CDR3 contains 13 residues. Trimming took 2 bases from V and 1 from J, leaving 5 bases between them. Germline CDR1 SGHDN, CDR2 FVKESK. The CDR3 loop reads CASSQRRNTEAFF. CDR3 in DNA: TGTGCCAGCAGCCAACGTCGGAACACTGAAGCTTTCTTT.

A few counts support this clone. V and J are TRBV21-1 and TRBJ2-2; the table gives TRBD1 as D, unverified against the DNA. TRBV21-1 is listed as a pseudogene. The CDR3 totals 20 residues. The CDR3 sequence is CASSKTGWGGVAVDTGELFF. The CDR3 nucleotides are TGTGCCAGCAGTAAAACAGGGTGGGGTGGGGTGGCGGTGGACACCGGGGAGCTGTTTTTT.

This clone showed up just once. The chain couples TRBV10-3 to TRBJ1-1, with no clear D. This CDR3 has 15 amino acids. Germline-derived CDR1 and CDR2 are ENHRY and SYGVKD. Between the trimmed V and J ends, which lost 9 bases and 1 base, there was a span of 18 bases. The CDR3 is CAINRAGAENTEAFF. For the CDR3, the DNA is TGTGCCATAAATAGGGCGGGCGCGGAGAACACTGAAGCTTTCTTT.

The gene calls are TRBV6-6 and TRBJ1-5; D might be TRBD1 (5 bases). V gave up 6 bases and J gave up 1 base, with 13 bases separating them. The CDR3 is made up of 15 amino acids. CDR1 and CDR2 from the germline V gene are MNHNY and SVGAGI (reference sequence). The CDR3 is CASRPRGGSNQPQHF. The CDR3 DNA reads as TGTGCCAGCAGACCGCGTGGGGGGAGCAATCAGCCCCAGCATTTT.

In its sample, this clone was seen a few times. The chain combines TRBV21-1 with TRBJ2-7. TRBV21-1 has pseudogene status. The CDR3 has 11 amino acids. The CDR3 nucleotides are TGTGCCAGCAGCAAAGGGTACGAGCAGTACTTC. Its protein product is CASSKGYEQYF.

The chain uses TRBV27 and TRBJ2-7, with TRBD1 as a possible D gene (5 bases). Germline values: CDR1 MNHEY, CDR2 SMNVEV (reference sequence). The V gene lost 8 bases and the J gene lost 2 bases, with 13 bases spanning the gap. The CDR3 runs 13 residues. The chain's CDR3 is CASGRQPAYEQYF. In nucleotides, the CDR3 is TGTGCCAGCGGCCGACAGCCCGCCTACGAGCAGTACTTC.

The rearrangement links TRBV5-4 to TRBJ1-2; tentatively, D is TRBD1 (5 bases). The CDR3 covers 13 residues. Germline V lookup: CDR1 SGHNT, CDR2 YYREEE (reference sequence). The V and J ends lost 2 bases and 7 bases respectively, with 12 bases between them. The CDR3 sequence: CASSLVGAGGYTF. The CDR3 DNA follows: TGTGCCAGCAGCTTAGTAGGGGCTGGTGGCTACACCTTC.

V and J are TRBV28 and TRBJ2-5; the D gene is possibly TRBD1 (6 bases). The J call may be faulty, since TRBJ2-7 better matches the DNA end. The germline CDR1 and CDR2 sequences are MDHEN and SYDVKM. The CDR3 runs 13 residues. Here the CDR3 reads CATYRASTYEQYF. The CDR3 coding sequence is TGTGCTACCTACAGGGCATCAACCTACGAGCAGTACTTC.

This clone was picked up one time. The chain employs TRBV5-1 and TRBJ1-6, with no clear D. This CDR3 has 13 amino acids. CDR1 is SGHRS and CDR2 is YFSETQ in the germline V gene. V dropped 2 bases and J dropped 13 bases, with 13 bases sitting between them. CDR3 sequence: CASSLYEDRPLHF. The CDR3 coding sequence is TGCGCCAGCAGCTTATATGAGGATCGTCCCCTCCACTTT.

The chain uses TRBV18 and TRBJ1-1, with D possibly being TRBD1 (5 bases). Germline CDR1 KGHSH, CDR2 LQKENI. This CDR3 comprises 16 residues. V was trimmed by 3 bases and J by 1 base, leaving 15 bases between them. The CDR3 loop reads CASSPLRGTANTEAFF. The CDR3 DNA reads as TGTGCCAGCTCACCTCTCCGAGGGACGGCGAACACTGAAGCTTTCTTT. The variable domain in full, with the rest retrieved from reference TRBV18 and TRBJ1-1, is NAGVMQNPRHLVRRRGQEARLRCSPMKGHSHVYWYRQLPEEGLKFMVYLQKENIIDESGMPKERFSAEFPKEGPSILRIQQVVRGDSAAYFCASSPLRGTANTEAFFGQGTRLTVV.

The chain links TRBV19 to TRBJ1-5; D is ambiguous. Trimming left V 6 bases short and J 7 bases short, with 13 bases between. The CDR3 consists of 13 residues. CDR1 is LNHDA and CDR2 is SQIVND in the germline V gene (reference sequence). The CDR3 DNA reads as TGTGCCAGTAGCCCTGGGGTCCGGCAGCCCCAGCATTTT. This gives the protein CASSPGVRQPQHF.